These 29 T cell receptor beta chains share one sample of origin, sequenced in a study of beta chain features in type 1 diabetes. No antigen has been assigned to these receptors. Expressed TCRB transcripts were sequenced because the isolated RNA had all been reverse transcribed beforehand. TCRdb keeps only in-frame clones here, not all; method: immunoSEQ multiplex PCR. The sample holds around 180,000 clones, around 7.8% seen once. Study conclusions and caveats: TCRB CDR3 length was moderately but significantly reduced in all four CD4+ subsets of Type 1 diabetes patients.

The sample was central memory CD4+ T cells from blood. The receptor set was obtained from a woman aged 40 to 55 with type 1 diabetes.

Here the CDR3 DNA reads TGTGCCAGCAGTGAGAGGTTCAATCAGCCCCAGCATTTT. It codes for CASSERFNQPQHF. The chain couples TRBV2 to TRBJ1-5; D is unclear. This CDR3 region has 13 residues. The V gene's germline CDR1 is SNHLY and CDR2 FYNNEI. V dropped 3 bases and J dropped 3 bases, with 6 bases sitting between them.

The sample holds a few counts of this clone. This sequence joins TRBV2 and TRBJ1-2; maybe TRBD1 (5 bases). Germline CDR1 is SNHLY and CDR2 is FYNNEI. CDR3 length: 13 amino acids. V was clipped by 5 bases and J by 7 bases, with 14 bases between them. CDR3 sequence (DNA): TGTGCCAGCAGTCCGAGAGACAGCTCTGGCTACACCTTC. This translates into CASSPRDSSGYTF.

This chain connects TRBV2 to TRBJ1-5; D remains ambiguous. CDR3 length: 14 amino acids. V lost 3 bases to trimming and J lost 2 bases, with 8 bases between them. Germline assignment: CDR1 SNHLY and CDR2 FYNNEI. In nucleotides, the CDR3 is TGTGCCAGCAGTGACAGACGGGGCAATCAGCCCCAGCATTTT. It specifies CASSDRRGNQPQHF.

This clone was counted only a few times. CDR3 sequence: CASRGDRENQPQHF. CDR3 nucleotide sequence: TGTGCCAGCAGGGGGGACAGGGAGAATCAGCCCCAGCATTTT. The J gene is TRBJ1-5, the V gene TRBV2; 9 positions match TRBD1. V lost 6 bases, J lost 4 bases, and 4 bases stayed unmatched. The CDR3 is 14 amino acids. CDR1 is SNHLY and CDR2 is FYNNEI in the germline V gene.

This clone came up a few times. The chain carries TRBV30 and TRBJ1-2, with 7 bases matching TRBD1. The CDR3 is 14 residues long. V was pared by 3 bases and J by 5 bases, with 9 bases of the junction left unmatched. Germline lookup yields CDR1 GTSNPN and CDR2 SVGIG (reference sequence). The chain's CDR3 is CAWSRGSGGYGYTF. The CDR3 DNA sequence: TGTGCCTGGAGCCGCGGGTCAGGGGGTTATGGCTACACCTTC.

This clone was observed a handful of times. The rearrangement uses TRBV30 and TRBJ2-7; 9 positions agree with TRBD2. V was pared by 5 bases and J by 2 bases, with 7 bases of the junction left unmatched. CDR3 length: 14 residues. Germline V gives CDR1 GTSNPN, CDR2 SVGIG (reference sequence). The DNA of the CDR3 is TGTGCCTGGGGGGGGGCTAGCGGGACCTACGAGCAGTACTTC. It specifies CAWGGASGTYEQYF.

This chain uses TRBV28 with TRBJ1-6; 9 bases are a match to TRBD1. This CDR3 has 14 residues. CDR1 is MDHEN, CDR2 SYDVKM, per germline. J was trimmed by 10 bases and V by 7 bases; bases with no gene match: 8. The CDR3 DNA reads TGTGCCAGCAAATCCGGGACAGGGAAGTCACCCCTCCACTTT. Translation gives CASKSGTGKSPLHF.

This clone was seen repeatedly, ten times or more. This chain's CDR3 is CASKVEGVGYEQYF. The CDR3 nucleotides read TGTGCCAGCAAGGTGGAGGGCGTCGGCTACGAGCAGTACTTC. This chain connects TRBV4-2 to TRBJ2-7, with D possibly being TRBD2 (6 bases). Trimming removed 7 bases at V and 3 bases at J, with 16 bases between. Looked up from germline, CDR1 is LGHNA and CDR2 is YNFKEQ. The CDR3 has 14 amino acids.

The table lists this clone with a few counts. The V call is TRBV6-1, the J call TRBJ2-3; possible D gene TRBD2, 6 bases. Per germline, CDR1 MNHNS and CDR2 SASEGT. V was trimmed by 7 bases and J by 0 bases, leaving 8 bases between them. This CDR3 contains 13 residues. The CDR3 bases are TGTGCCAGCAAGGAGGGAAGCACAGATACGCAGTATTTT. Translation: CASKEGSTDTQYF.

This clone was observed a few times. The chain combines TRBV5-1 with TRBJ2-3, with 9 bases aligning to TRBD1. Germline lookup yields CDR1 SGHRS and CDR2 YFSETQ. This CDR3 is built from 15 residues. J gave up 5 bases and V 6 bases, and 10 bases lay outside the gene matches. The CDR3 is CASTALQGAVDTQYF. CDR3 coding DNA: TGCGCCAGCACCGCCTTACAGGGGGCTGTAGATACGCAGTATTTT.

This clone has more than one count but fewer than ten. The chain recombines TRBV18 with TRBJ1-1, with TRBD1 matching 7 bases. Unmatched junction bases numbered 6, after V lost 4 bases and J lost 1 base. This CDR3 is built from 15 residues. Germline V gives CDR1 KGHSH, CDR2 LQKENI. Here the CDR3 DNA reads TGTGCCAGCTCACTCATGACAGGGTCGAACACTGAAGCTTTCTTT. This encodes CASSLMTGSNTEAFF.

This clone was picked up a small number of times. This chain connects TRBV30 to TRBJ2-3; D not certain. The CDR3 length is 11 residues. Germline CDR1 GTSNPN, CDR2 SVGIG (reference sequence). Between the trimmed V and J ends, which lost 4 bases and 5 bases, there was a span of 7 bases. Here the CDR3 reads CAWNYLDTQYF. As DNA, the CDR3 is TGTGCCTGGAACTATTTAGATACGCAGTATTTT.

This clone showed up just a few times. The chain recombines TRBV27 with TRBJ2-3, with a weak D call TRBD2 (6 bases). Germline CDR1 and CDR2: MNHEY and SMNVEV (reference sequence). V was clipped by 2 bases and J by 0 bases, with 9 bases between them. This CDR3 is 15 amino acids long. The CDR3 nucleotides are TGTGCCAGCAGTTTAACGCGGGGTAGCACAGATACGCAGTATTTT. This sequence encodes CASSLTRGSTDTQYF.

The chain combines TRBV7-9 with TRBJ1-6, with 9 nucleotides matching TRBD1. The V segment lost 2 bases and the J segment 5 bases; nucleotides outside the gene matches: 10. In germline, CDR1 is SEHNR, CDR2 FQNEAQ (reference sequence). This CDR3 comprises 18 residues. The CDR3 protein is CASSLTTGGPLHNSPLHF. In DNA, the CDR3 is TGTGCCAGCAGCTTAACGACAGGGGGGCCACTCCATAATTCACCCCTCCACTTT.

In regard to this clone: The sample carries other DNA sequences with the same CDR3. This sequence joins TRBV5-1 and TRBJ2-7; 7 positions match TRBD2. With V trimmed by 0 bases and J by 0 bases, 0 bases remained unmatched. CDR3 length equals 14 residues. The germline V gene has CDR1 SGHRS and CDR2 YFSETQ. The CDR3 DNA is TGCGCCAGCAGCTTGGGGACTAGCTCCTACGAGCAGTACTTC. As protein: CASSLGTSSYEQYF.

The rearrangement joins TRBV5-4 to TRBJ2-2; TRBD2 might be the D (6 bases). The germline V gene has CDR1 SGHNT and CDR2 YYREEE (reference sequence). This CDR3 region has 15 residues. Deletions cut 1 base from V and 6 bases from J, with 13 bases between. This CDR3 reads CASSLMTGVPGELFF. The CDR3 nucleotides read TGTGCCAGCAGCTTGATGACGGGGGTTCCCGGGGAGCTGTTTTTT.

J is TRBJ1-5 and V is TRBV15; D is uncertain. Germline V gives CDR1 LNHNV, CDR2 YYDKDF (reference sequence). This CDR3 region has 13 residues. Deletions cut 4 bases from V and 4 bases from J, with 8 bases between. In DNA form, the CDR3 reads TGTGCCACCAGCATTAGACTAAATCAGCCCCAGCATTTT. As protein: CATSIRLNQPQHF.

As DNA, the CDR3 is TGTGCCAGCAGCCTTAGACAGGGGGAGAACACCGGGGAGCTGTTTTTT. This encodes CASSLRQGENTGELFF. The chain couples TRBV7-8 to TRBJ2-2, with 9 bases matching TRBD1. The trim removed 5 bases at V and 1 base at J, leaving 5 bases unmatched. This CDR3 is 16 amino acids long. CDR1 is SGHVS, CDR2 FQNEAQ, per germline.

This chain links TRBV2 with TRBJ2-4; TRBD1 aligns across 8 bases. The V gene end was trimmed by 6 bases and the J gene end by 7 bases; junction bases not matched to a gene: 2. This CDR3 contains 12 residues. Germline V CDR1 and CDR2: SNHLY, FYNNEI. In DNA, the CDR3 is TGTGCCAGCAGCCGGACAGGGAACATTCAGTACTTC. Amino acids: CASSRTGNIQYF. Full variable domain (missing parts from reference TRBV2 and TRBJ2-4): EPEVTQTPSHQVTQMGQEVILRCVPISNHLYFYWYRQILGQKVEFLVSFYNNEISEKSEIFDDQFSVERPDGSNFTLKIRSTKLEDSAMYFCASSRTGNIQYFGAGTRLSVL.

CDR3 residues: CASSRTSGGGSLAKNIQYF. In nucleotides, the CDR3 is TGTGCCAGCAGCAGAACAAGCGGGGGGGGAAGTCTAGCCAAAAACATTCAGTACTTC. The genes are TRBV5-4 and TRBJ2-4, with TRBD2 identical over 10 bases. This CDR3 is 19 amino acids long. The germline V gene encodes CDR1 SGHNT and CDR2 YYREEE (reference sequence). The V segment lost 4 bases and the J segment 0 bases; nucleotides outside the gene matches: 13.

This chain connects TRBV19 to TRBJ1-1, with D perhaps matching TRBD1 (6 bases). Germline V gives CDR1 LNHDA, CDR2 SQIVND (reference sequence). The CDR3 length is 15 residues. Between the trimmed V and J ends, which lost 5 bases and 3 bases, there was a span of 16 bases. CDR3 amino acids: CASSDSGRGYTEAFF. CDR3 DNA sequence: TGTGCCAGTAGTGACTCCGGCAGGGGTTACACTGAAGCTTTCTTT.

This clone has a handful of counts. This chain connects TRBV28 to TRBJ2-7, with a tentative D call TRBD2 (5 bases). CDR3 length: 12 amino acids. Trimming cost V 6 bases and J 3 bases, with 9 bases left between them. Looked up from germline, CDR1 is MDHEN and CDR2 is SYDVKM. The CDR3 coding sequence is TGTGCCAGCAGGGAGGCCCTCTACGAGCAGTACTTC. Translating gives CASREALYEQYF.

This chain joins TRBV28 and TRBJ1-1, with a possible D match to TRBD1 (6 bases). Germline lookup yields CDR1 MDHEN and CDR2 SYDVKM. This CDR3 contains 15 residues. Trimming took 3 bases from V and 6 from J, leaving 17 bases between them. The CDR3 DNA follows: TGTGCCAGCAGTTTCGCTGGCAGGGGCGCGCCTGAAGCTTTCTTT. It codes for CASSFAGRGAPEAFF.

There are a few counts of this clone. Other nucleotide sequences in the sample specify the same CDR3. This rearrangement joins TRBV9 to TRBJ2-1; D unclear. CDR3 length: 15 amino acids. The V end was cut by 1 base, the J end by 0 bases, with 8 bases between. The V gene's germline CDR1 is SGDLS and CDR2 YYNGEE. The chain's CDR3 is CASSVSPSSYNEQFF. The DNA of the CDR3 is TGTGCCAGCAGCGTATCCCCTAGCTCCTACAATGAGCAGTTCTTC.

J is TRBJ1-4 and V is TRBV28; 7 positions match TRBD1. J gave up 4 bases and V 6 bases, and 8 bases lay outside the gene matches. CDR1 is MDHEN, CDR2 SYDVKM, per germline. CDR3 size: 15 residues. The chain's CDR3 is CASSPTGALNEKLFF. The DNA for the CDR3 is TGTGCCAGCAGCCCCACAGGGGCCCTTAATGAAAAACTGTTTTTT.

The chain recombines TRBV7-9 with TRBJ2-6; D is possibly TRBD1 (6 bases). V lost 4 bases, J lost 1 base, and 11 bases lay in between. Germline CDR1 reads SEHNR; CDR2 reads FQNEAQ (reference sequence). The CDR3 consists of 16 residues. The CDR3 nucleotides read TGTGCCAGCAGCTCCAAGACAGGTTCTGGGGCCAACGTCCTGACTTTC. It codes for CASSSKTGSGANVLTF.

J is TRBJ1-6 and V is TRBV28; D perhaps matches TRBD1 (6 bases). This CDR3 spans 15 amino acids. Germline V lookup: CDR1 MDHEN, CDR2 SYDVKM. Trimming took off 6 bases at V and 10 bases at J, with 19 bases between the two ends. CDR3 sequence: CASSSTQGTRSPLHF. Written as DNA, the CDR3 is TGTGCCAGCAGCTCCACACAGGGTACTCGATCACCCCTCCACTTT.

The J gene is TRBJ2-7, the V gene TRBV10-3, with TRBD2 identical over 9 bases. The CDR3 consists of 13 residues. V was pared by 10 bases and J by 2 bases, with 6 bases of the junction left unmatched. In germline, CDR1 is ENHRY, CDR2 SYGVKD. CDR3 sequence reads: CATQASGTYEQYF. The CDR3 DNA follows: TGTGCCACGCAAGCTAGCGGGACCTACGAGCAGTACTTC.

This chain links TRBV25-1 with TRBJ1-2; tentatively, D is TRBD1 (6 bases). V lost 4 bases and J lost 7, with 19 bases in between. Per germline, CDR1 MGHDK and CDR2 SYGVNS. This CDR3 has 15 residues. The DNA for the CDR3 is TGTGCCAGCAGTGGCGGGGGGCGCCGACTGGGTGGCTACACCTTC. This translates into CASSGGGRRLGGYTF.